A single T cell receptor (beta chain) is shown here with its context. Its antigen is as yet unknown. The sample originates from a study of cytomegalovirus exposure and HLA in healthy donors. J lost 2 bases, V lost 3 bases, and 6 bases had no gene match. The germline V gene has CDR1 SGHRS and CDR2 YFSETQ. CDR3 length: 16 amino acids. Broader study findings: The classifier reportedly diagnosed cytomegalovirus status with high sensitivity and specificity.

It was the approximately 120-subject validation cohort, separate from the 666-subject first cohort, to which the donors belonged. The table came from immunoSEQ multiplex PCR; TCRdb's copy has only in-frame clones and leaves some out. The table includes 160,000 or so clones, 84% detected once. The receptor was derived from a man aged 25-45 years in good health and CMV-seropositive. Sequencing was done on a sample of PBMCs. This chain connects TRBV5-1 to TRBJ2-3; TRBD2 matches at 10 bases. The CDR3 DNA sequence: TGCGCCAGCAGCTACCGACTAGCGGGCCCCACAGATACGCAGTATTTT. Its translation: CASSYRLAGPTDTQYF.